The clone carrying this T cell receptor beta chain has a handful of counts. Its antigen is undetermined. The sample originates from a study of post-analysis software for immune sequencing data. Built from TCR beta cDNA, the libraries had unique molecular identifiers in them. TCRdb passed the PCR reads through MiXCR, listing each CDR3 protein once. This sample yields approximately 180,000 distinct CDR3 sequences, of which 30% are seen a single time; more than 1.3% belongs to the top ten. The CDR3 has 15 amino acids. Trimming removed 3 bases at V and 0 bases at J, with 8 bases between. Study results and caveats: Five or six TRBV segments, including TRBV5-6, TRBV5-1 and TRBV20-1, were more frequent in patients than controls. Strong co-clustering by F measure linked samples that shared a preparation batch.

The TCR comes from a girl under 18 with multiple sclerosis. J is TRBJ2-2 and V is TRBV12-3 or TRBV12-4; D gene uncertain. The sequenced sample was blood. The CDR3 coding sequence is TGTGCCAGCAGTTTCGGGCAGGCGAACACCGGGGAGCTGTTTTTT. Translating it yields CASSFGQANTGELFF.